Following are 2 T cell receptor beta chains from one sample sequenced in a study of metastatic and nonmetastatic thyroid tumors. With MiXCR, TCRdb called clones anew from the PCR reads. The repertoire consists of some 50,000 clones, with less than 25% occurring once and the leading ten covering roughly 3.8%. Until they underwent thyroid surgery, no patient had received any treatment. Sequencing input: blood. Every receptor here comes from a male donor with papillary thyroid cancer or a benign thyroid nodule (not recorded which). Some clones in this sample may be carry-over from other donors' samples.

This clone was recorded many times. The rearrangement links TRBV12-3 or TRBV12-4 to TRBJ1-2; D ambiguous. The CDR3 spans 12 residues. Trimming pared 6 bases from V and 2 bases from J, leaving 7 bases between. The CDR3 sequence: CASRGINYGYTF. For the CDR3, the DNA is TGTGCCAGCAGAGGTATCAACTATGGCTACACCTTC.

This clone showed up just a few times. V is TRBV28 and J is TRBJ2-1; perhaps TRBD2 as D (6 bases). V lost 5 bases, J lost 8 bases, and 16 bases lay in between. The CDR3 runs to 14 residues. The germline CDR1 and CDR2 sequences are MDHEN and SYDVKM. CDR3 amino acids: CASSVAVSLDEQFF. The CDR3 nucleotides read TGTGCCAGCAGTGTAGCGGTATCTCTCGATGAGCAGTTCTTC.